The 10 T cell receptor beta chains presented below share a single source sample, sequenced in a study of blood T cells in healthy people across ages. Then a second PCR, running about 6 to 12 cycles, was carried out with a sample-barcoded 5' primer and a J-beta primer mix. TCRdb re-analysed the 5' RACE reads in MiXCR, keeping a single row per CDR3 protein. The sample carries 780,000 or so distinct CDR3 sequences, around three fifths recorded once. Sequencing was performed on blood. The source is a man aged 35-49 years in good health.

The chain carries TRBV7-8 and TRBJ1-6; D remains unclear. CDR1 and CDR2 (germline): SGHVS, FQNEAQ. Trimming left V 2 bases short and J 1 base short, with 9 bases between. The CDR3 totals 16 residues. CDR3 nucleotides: TGTGCCAGCAGCTTACAAGCGGGGTCCTATAATTCACCCCTCCACTTT. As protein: CASSLQAGSYNSPLHF.

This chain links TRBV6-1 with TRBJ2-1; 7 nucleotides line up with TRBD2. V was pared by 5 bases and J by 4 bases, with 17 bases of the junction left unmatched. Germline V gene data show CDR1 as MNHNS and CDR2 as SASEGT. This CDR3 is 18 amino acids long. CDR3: CASSNSPEASGDYNEQFF. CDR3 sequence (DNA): TGTGCCAGCAGTAATAGCCCCGAGGCTAGCGGAGATTACAATGAGCAGTTCTTC.

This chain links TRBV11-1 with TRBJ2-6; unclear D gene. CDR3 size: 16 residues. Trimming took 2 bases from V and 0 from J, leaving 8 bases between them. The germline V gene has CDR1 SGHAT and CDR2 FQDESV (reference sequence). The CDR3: CASSLQSSSGANVLTF. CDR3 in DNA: TGTGCCAGCAGCTTACAATCTTCCTCTGGGGCCAACGTCCTGACTTTC. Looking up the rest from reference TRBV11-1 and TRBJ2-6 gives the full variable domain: EAEVAQSPRYKITEKSQAVAFWCDPISGHATLYWYRQILGQGPELLVQFQDESVVDDSQLPKDRFSAERLKGVDSTLKIQPAELGDSAMYLCASSLQSSSGANVLTFGAGSRLTVL.

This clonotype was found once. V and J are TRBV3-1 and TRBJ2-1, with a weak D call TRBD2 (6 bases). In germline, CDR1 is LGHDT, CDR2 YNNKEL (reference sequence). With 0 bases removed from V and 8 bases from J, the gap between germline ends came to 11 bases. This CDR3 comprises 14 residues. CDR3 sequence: CASSQDLRGDEQFF. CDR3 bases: TGTGCCAGCAGCCAAGATCTGCGGGGTGATGAGCAGTTCTTC.

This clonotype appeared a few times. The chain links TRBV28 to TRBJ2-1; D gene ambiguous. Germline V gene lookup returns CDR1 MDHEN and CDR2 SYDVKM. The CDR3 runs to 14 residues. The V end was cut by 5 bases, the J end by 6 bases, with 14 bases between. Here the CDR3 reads CASSPRNGFNEQFF. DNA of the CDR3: TGTGCCAGCAGTCCACGCAATGGGTTCAATGAGCAGTTCTTC.

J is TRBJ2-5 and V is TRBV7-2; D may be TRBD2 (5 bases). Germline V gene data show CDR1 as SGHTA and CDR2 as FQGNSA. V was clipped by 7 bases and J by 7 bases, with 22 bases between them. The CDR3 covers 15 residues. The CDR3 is CASNSGRGPLVTQYF. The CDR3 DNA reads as TGTGCCAGCAACTCAGGCCGGGGTCCCCTTGTGACCCAGTACTTC.

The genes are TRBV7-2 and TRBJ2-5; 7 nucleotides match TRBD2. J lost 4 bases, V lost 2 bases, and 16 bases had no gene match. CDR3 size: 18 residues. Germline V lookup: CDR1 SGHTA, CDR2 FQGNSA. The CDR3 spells CASSLNPPGGSTRETQYF. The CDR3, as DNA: TGTGCCAGCAGCTTAAACCCTCCGGGCGGGAGTACGAGAGAGACCCAGTACTTC.

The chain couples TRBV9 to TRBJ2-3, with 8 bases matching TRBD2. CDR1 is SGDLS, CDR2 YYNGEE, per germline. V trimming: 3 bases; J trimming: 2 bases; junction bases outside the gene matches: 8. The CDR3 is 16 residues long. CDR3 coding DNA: TGTGCCAGCAGCGGCGAACTAGCGGAAGTCACAGATACGCAGTATTTT. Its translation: CASSGELAEVTDTQYF.

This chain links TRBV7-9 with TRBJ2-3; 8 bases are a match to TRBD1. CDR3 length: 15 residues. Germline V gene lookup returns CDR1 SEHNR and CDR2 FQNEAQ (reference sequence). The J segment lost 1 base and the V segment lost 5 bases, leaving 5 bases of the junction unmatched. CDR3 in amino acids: CASSGATGGTDTQYF. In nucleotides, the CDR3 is TGTGCCAGCAGCGGCGCGACAGGGGGCACAGATACGCAGTATTTT.

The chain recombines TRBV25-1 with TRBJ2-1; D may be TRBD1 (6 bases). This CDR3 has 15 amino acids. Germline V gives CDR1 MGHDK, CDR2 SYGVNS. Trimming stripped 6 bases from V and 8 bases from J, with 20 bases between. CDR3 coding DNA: TGTGCCAGCAGAAGGACGACAGGAGGATACGATGAGCAGTTCTTC. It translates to CASRRTTGGYDEQFF.